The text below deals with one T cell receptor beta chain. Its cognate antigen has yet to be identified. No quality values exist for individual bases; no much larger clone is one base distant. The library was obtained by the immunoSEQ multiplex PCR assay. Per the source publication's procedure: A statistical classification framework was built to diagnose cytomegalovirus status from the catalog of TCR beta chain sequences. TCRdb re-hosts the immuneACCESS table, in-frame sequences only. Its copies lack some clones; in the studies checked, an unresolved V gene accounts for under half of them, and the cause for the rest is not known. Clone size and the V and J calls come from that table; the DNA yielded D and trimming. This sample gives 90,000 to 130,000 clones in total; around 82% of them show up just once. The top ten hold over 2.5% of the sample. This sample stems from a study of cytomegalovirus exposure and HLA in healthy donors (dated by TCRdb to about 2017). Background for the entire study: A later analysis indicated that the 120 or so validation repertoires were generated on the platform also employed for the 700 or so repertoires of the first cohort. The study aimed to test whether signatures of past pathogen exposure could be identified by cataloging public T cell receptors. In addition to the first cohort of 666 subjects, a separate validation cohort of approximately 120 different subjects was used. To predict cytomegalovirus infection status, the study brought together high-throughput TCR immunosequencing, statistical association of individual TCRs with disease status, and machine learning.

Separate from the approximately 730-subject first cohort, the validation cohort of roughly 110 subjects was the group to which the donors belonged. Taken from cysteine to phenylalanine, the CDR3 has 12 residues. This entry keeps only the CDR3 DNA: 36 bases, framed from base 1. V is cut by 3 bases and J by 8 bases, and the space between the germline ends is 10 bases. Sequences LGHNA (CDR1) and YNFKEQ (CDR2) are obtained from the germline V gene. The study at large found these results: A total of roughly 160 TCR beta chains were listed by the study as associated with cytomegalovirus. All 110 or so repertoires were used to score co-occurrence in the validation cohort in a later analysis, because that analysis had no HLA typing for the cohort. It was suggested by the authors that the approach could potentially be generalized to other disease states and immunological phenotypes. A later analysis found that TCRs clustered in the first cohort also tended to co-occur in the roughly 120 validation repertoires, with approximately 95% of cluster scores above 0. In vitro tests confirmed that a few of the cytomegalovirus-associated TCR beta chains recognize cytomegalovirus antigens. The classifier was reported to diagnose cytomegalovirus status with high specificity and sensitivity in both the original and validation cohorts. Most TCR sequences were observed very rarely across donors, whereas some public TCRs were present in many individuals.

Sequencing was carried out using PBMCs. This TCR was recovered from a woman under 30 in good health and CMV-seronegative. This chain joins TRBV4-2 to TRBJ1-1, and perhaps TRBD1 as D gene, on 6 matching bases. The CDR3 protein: CASSQGGREAFF. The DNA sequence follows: TGTGCCAGCAGCCAGGGGGGGCGCGAAGCTTTCTTT.